Listed below are T cell receptor beta chains from one sample, sequenced in a study of CD8 T cells in ankylosing spondylitis. In TCRdb, the 5' RACE reads were re-called with MiXCR into one record per CDR3 protein. The sample shows just under 550,000 distinct CDR3 sequences, more than 9.5% of them seen only once. The specimen sequenced was blood, either unsorted or a sorted T cell fraction (not recorded which). The receptor source for this set is a male donor with ankylosing spondylitis. The conserved cysteine and the conserved F or W are not part of the CDR3 here.

V	J	CDR3
TRBV30	TRBJ1-2	AWTGVSLGEGYGYT
TRBV5-1	TRBJ2-3	ASSPSEDTQY
TRBV20-1	TRBJ2-2	SARPGQWTGELF
TRBV5-6	TRBJ2-6	ASSLTVSGANVLT
TRBV20-1	TRBJ1-1	SARDQGGSTEAF
TRBV5-1	TRBJ2-1	ASSYVRDRGYNEQF
TRBV3-1	TRBJ2-3	ASSQGQGRRTDTQY
TRBV10-3	TRBJ2-5	AIATGQGLPKTQH
TRBV5-1	TRBJ1-4	ASSLAPGLYEKLF
TRBV5-6	TRBJ2-7	ASSYRLAEYEQY
TRBV12-3/TRBV12-4	TRBJ1-1	ASSRDFSEAF
TRBV20-1	TRBJ1-1	SHASRGGNTEAF
TRBV20-1	TRBJ2-7	SARESRDEQY
TRBV5-1	TRBJ2-3	ASSPKTSGRAGDTQY
TRBV20-1	TRBJ1-1	SARGQGGNIMNTEAF
TRBV27	TRBJ1-6	ASGTTEYNSPLH
TRBV15	TRBJ2-2	ATSREVNTGELF
TRBV24-1	TRBJ2-5	ATSGLAGVGETQY
TRBV28	TRBJ1-1	ASSLRSIFREAF